One and the same sample provided the 16 T cell receptor beta chains below, sequenced in a study of shared clonotypes between healthy human individuals. Profiled with immunoSEQ multiplex PCR; TCRdb holds only in-frame clones, not every one. The sample lists about 1 million clones; 65% to 75% were seen once. Material: memory CD4+ T cells sorted from blood. The subset was: CD45RA-negative fraction. The receptor source for this set is a man between 18 and 29 years old in good health.

Only a few counts were recorded for this clone. This specimen includes other DNA sequences encoding the same CDR3. The chain carries TRBV28 and TRBJ2-7; unclear D gene. V was cut by 6 bases and J by 4 bases, with 4 bases left in between. Germline values: CDR1 MDHEN, CDR2 SYDVKM. The CDR3 contains 10 residues. The CDR3: CASSRYEQYF. The CDR3 nucleotides read TGTGCCAGCAGCAGATACGAGCAGTACTTC.

V usage is TRBV20-1 and J usage is TRBJ1-5, with D uncertain. Germline-derived CDR1 and CDR2 are DFQATT and SNEGSKA (reference sequence). The CDR3 spans 11 residues. V dropped 7 bases and J dropped 6 bases, with 10 bases sitting between them. Here the CDR3 DNA reads TGCAGTGGCGGGCTCGGTCAGCCCCAGCATTTT. This codes for CSGGLGQPQHF.

The CDR3 nucleotides read TGTGCCAGCAGCCTCCGGGACAGGGGTGCCTACGAGCAGTACTTC. As protein: CASSLRDRGAYEQYF. V and J are TRBV7-2 and TRBJ2-7; 10 bases match TRBD1. With V trimmed by 5 bases and J by 2 bases, 6 bases remained unmatched. Germline CDR1 reads SGHTA; CDR2 reads FQGNSA. The CDR3 loop spans 15 amino acids.

Note on this clone: Within the sample, other DNA sequences also encode this same CDR3. The rearrangement joins TRBV9 to TRBJ1-4; a weak D match, TRBD1 (6 bases). This CDR3 region has 14 residues. Germline loops: CDR1 SGDLS, CDR2 YYNGEE. V lost 3 bases, J lost 8 bases, and 14 bases lay in between. The CDR3 protein is CASSEQGRGEKLFF. In DNA, the CDR3 is TGTGCCAGCAGCGAACAGGGACGAGGGGAAAAACTGTTTTTT.

The V call is TRBV19, the J call TRBJ2-1; possible D gene TRBD1, 5 bases. Germline loops: CDR1 LNHDA, CDR2 SQIVND (reference sequence). Trimming pared 5 bases from V and 2 bases from J, leaving 16 bases between. This CDR3 has 16 amino acids. CDR3 DNA: TGTGCCAGTAGTGTGAGACAGACTGCCACCTACAATGAGCAGTTCTTC. Residues: CASSVRQTATYNEQFF.

On this clone itself: This sample includes further DNA sequences coding for the same CDR3. J is TRBJ1-2 and V is TRBV5-1, with 11 nucleotides matching TRBD1. V gave up 3 bases and J gave up 7 bases; unmatched junction bases: 5. There are 14 residues in the CDR3. Germline lookup yields CDR1 SGHRS and CDR2 YFSETQ. The CDR3 reads CASSSGQGAGGYTF. The CDR3 nucleotides read TGCGCCAGCAGCTCCGGACAGGGGGCCGGTGGCTACACCTTC.

The CDR3 DNA reads TGTGCCAGCAGCCGAAAAGGGGGGCGGGGCGAGCAGTACTTC. Translated, it gives CASSRKGGRGEQYF. This chain uses TRBV5-4 with TRBJ2-7; the D gene could be TRBD1 or TRBD2 (6 bases each). Trimming cost V 4 bases and J 6 bases, with 17 bases left between them. Germline V gives CDR1 SGHNT, CDR2 YYREEE (reference sequence). This CDR3 has 14 amino acids.

The chain employs TRBV6-5 and TRBJ1-5; D perhaps matches TRBD1 (5 bases). The CDR3 covers 15 residues. Germline lookup yields CDR1 MNHEY and CDR2 SVGAGI. The V end lost 5 bases, the J end lost 0 bases, and 11 bases lay between the germline ends. The CDR3 coding sequence is TGTGCCAGCAGTACCGCTGGGGGTAGCAATCAGCCCCAGCATTTT. As protein: CASSTAGGSNQPQHF.

This chain links TRBV18 with TRBJ1-2; maybe TRBD1 (5 bases). V was cut by 3 bases and J by 6 bases, with 17 bases left in between. CDR3 length: 15 amino acids. Germline V lookup: CDR1 KGHSH, CDR2 LQKENI. Here the CDR3 reads CASSPETGHTNGYTF. The CDR3 coding sequence is TGTGCCAGCTCACCTGAGACGGGGCATACGAATGGCTACACCTTC. The full variable domain, in which reference TRBV18 and TRBJ1-2 provide the parts outside the CDR3, is NAGVMQNPRHLVRRRGQEARLRCSPMKGHSHVYWYRQLPEEGLKFMVYLQKENIIDESGMPKERFSAEFPKEGPSILRIQQVVRGDSAAYFCASSPETGHTNGYTFGSGTRLTVV.

The chain links TRBV5-1 to TRBJ2-1, with D possibly matching TRBD1 (5 bases). V was cut by 4 bases and J by 6 bases, with 17 bases left in between. Germline CDR1 reads SGHRS; CDR2 reads YFSETQ. The CDR3 has 15 amino acids. The CDR3 DNA reads as TGCGCCAGCAGCCCAGGGCGTTTTCAGGGCAATGAGCAGTTCTTC. Amino acid sequence: CASSPGRFQGNEQFF.

This clone came up once. This CDR3 is CASSTTAGEVTQYF. In DNA form, the CDR3 reads TGTGCCAGCAGCACAACAGCGGGGGAGGTGACCCAGTACTTC. The rearrangement links TRBV11-2 to TRBJ2-5, with 8 positions matching TRBD2. Germline CDR1 SGHAT, CDR2 FQNNGV. The junction had 9 bases not matched to a gene; V was cut back by 5 bases and J by 7 bases. This CDR3 has 14 residues.

The CDR3 bases are TGTGCCAGCTCCCAGATTCCGGGACTGGCTGGGGGCGAGCAGTACTTC. Translating it yields CASSQIPGLAGGEQYF. The chain combines TRBV18 with TRBJ2-7; maybe TRBD2 (6 bases). There are 16 residues in the CDR3. V was trimmed by 6 bases and J by 6 bases, leaving 24 bases between them. Germline CDR1 is KGHSH and CDR2 is LQKENI.

The gene calls are TRBV5-1 and TRBJ2-2; D gene ambiguous. The CDR3 contains 14 residues. Trimming removed 4 bases at V and 5 bases at J, with 12 bases between. CDR1 is SGHRS and CDR2 is YFSETQ in the germline V gene. CDR3 in amino acids: CASSPPGRTGELFF. CDR3 DNA sequence: TGCGCCAGCAGCCCCCCCGGCAGGACCGGGGAGCTGTTTTTT.

The chain uses TRBV15 and TRBJ2-3, with 10 bases aligning to TRBD1. The germline CDR1 and CDR2 sequences are LNHNV and YYDKDF (reference sequence). V gave up 3 bases and J gave up 5 bases; unmatched junction bases: 8. This CDR3 comprises 16 residues. The CDR3 region is CATSRGDRGQVDTQYF. CDR3 DNA: TGTGCCACCAGCAGGGGTGACAGGGGGCAGGTAGATACGCAGTATTTT.

This clone was found once. The rearrangement links TRBV7-2 to TRBJ2-7; D gene unclear. The V gene's germline CDR1 is SGHTA and CDR2 FQGNSA. The CDR3 sequence is 11 residues long. The ends were cut back, 8 bases at V and 7 bases at J, with 12 bases in the middle. Here the CDR3 DNA reads TGTGCCAGCGGGCCTTTGGGTGAGCAGTACTTC. Translating it yields CASGPLGEQYF.

V and J are TRBV5-1 and TRBJ2-7; 9 nucleotides line up with TRBD2. The CDR3 is made up of 15 amino acids. Germline V gene lookup returns CDR1 SGHRS and CDR2 YFSETQ. V shed 3 bases, J shed 4 bases, and the junction held 8 bases outside the gene matches. The CDR3 region has the DNA TGCGCCAGCAGCTCCGTAGCGGGAGAAACGTACGAGCAGTACTTC. It specifies CASSSVAGETYEQYF.